The clone carrying this T cell receptor beta chain was counted ten times or more. Its antigen is undetermined. At one of its ends the junction is not consistent with the germline gene, which may arise from a read error. CDR1 is MNHEY and CDR2 is SMNVEV in the germline V gene (reference sequence). The CDR3 covers 12 residues. This sample is part of a study of blood T cells in healthy people across ages. Findings and limits, study-wide: Versus aged donors, long-lived donors had higher diversity and more naive CD4+ cells.

Together with a sample-barcoded 5' primer, a J-beta primer mix was included in a second PCR lasting roughly 6 to 12 cycles. TCRdb processed the 5' RACE reads anew with MiXCR; each CDR3 protein has one entry. The sample contains about 1.6 million distinct CDR3 sequences, about 35% of which appear only once. Material for sequencing was blood. The TCR sequence derives from a woman in her 30s in good health. The chain is built from TRBV27 and TRBJ1-1; D is perhaps TRBD1 (5 bases). CDR3 protein: CASSRGGTEAFF. The CDR3 region has the DNA TGCGCCAGCAGTCGGGGGGGAACTGAAGCTTTCTTT.